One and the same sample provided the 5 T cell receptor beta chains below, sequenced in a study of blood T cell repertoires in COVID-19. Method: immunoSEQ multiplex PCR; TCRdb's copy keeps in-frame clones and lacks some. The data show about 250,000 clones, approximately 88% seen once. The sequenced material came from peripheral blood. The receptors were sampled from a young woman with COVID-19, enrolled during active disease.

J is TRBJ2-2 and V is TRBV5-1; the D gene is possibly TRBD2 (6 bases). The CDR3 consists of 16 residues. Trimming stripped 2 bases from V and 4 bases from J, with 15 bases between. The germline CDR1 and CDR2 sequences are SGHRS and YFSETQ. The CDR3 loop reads CASSFRPGGSTGELFF. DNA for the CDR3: TGCGCCAGCAGCTTTAGACCCGGGGGTTCCACCGGGGAGCTGTTTTTT. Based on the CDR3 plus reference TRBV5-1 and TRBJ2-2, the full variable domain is KAGVTQTPRYLIKTRGQQVTLSCSPISGHRSVSWYQQTPGQGLQFLFEYFSETQRNKGNFPGRFSGRQFSNSRSEMNVSTLELGDSALYLCASSFRPGGSTGELFFGEGSRLTVL.

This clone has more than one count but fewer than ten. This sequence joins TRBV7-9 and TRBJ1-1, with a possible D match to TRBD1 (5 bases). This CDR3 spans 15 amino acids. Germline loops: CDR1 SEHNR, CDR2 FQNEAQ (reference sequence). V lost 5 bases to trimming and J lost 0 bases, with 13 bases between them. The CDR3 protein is CASSKGAAMNTEAFF. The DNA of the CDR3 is TGTGCCAGCAGCAAAGGGGCAGCCATGAACACTGAAGCTTTCTTT.

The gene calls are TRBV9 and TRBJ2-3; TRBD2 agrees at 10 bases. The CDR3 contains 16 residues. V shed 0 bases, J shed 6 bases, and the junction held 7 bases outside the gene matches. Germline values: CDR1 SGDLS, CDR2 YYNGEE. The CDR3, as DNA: TGTGCCAGCAGCGTAGGACTAGCGGGTGCCGGGGATACGCAGTATTTT. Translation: CASSVGLAGAGDTQYF.

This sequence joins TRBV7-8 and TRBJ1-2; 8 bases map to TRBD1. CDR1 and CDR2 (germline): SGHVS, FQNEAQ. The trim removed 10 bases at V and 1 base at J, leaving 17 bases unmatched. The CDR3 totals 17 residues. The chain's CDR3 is CATSQGQGLLDNYGYTF. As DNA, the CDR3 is TGTGCCACTTCCCAAGGACAGGGACTGTTGGATAACTATGGCTACACCTTC.

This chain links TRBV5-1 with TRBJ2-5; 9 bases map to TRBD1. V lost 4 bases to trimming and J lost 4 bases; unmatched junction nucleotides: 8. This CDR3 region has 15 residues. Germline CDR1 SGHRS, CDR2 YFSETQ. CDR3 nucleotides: TGCGCCAGCAGCCGGGGGGACAGGGATAGAGAGACCCAGTACTTC. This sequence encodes CASSRGDRDRETQYF.